This record covers a single TCR beta chain. The sample comes from a study of blood T cell repertoires in COVID-19. Study-wide context: Researchers got acute and convalescent COVID-19 samples from the United States, Italy and Spain. Sample material is recorded as cDNA or gDNA derived from T cells, B-cell-depleted T cells, or PBMCs.

The repertoire was sequenced with immunoSEQ multiplex PCR; TCRdb's copy has only in-frame clones and lacks some. Of more than 150,000 clones in the sample, approximately 85% were seen once. The germline V gene has CDR1 SGHDN and CDR2 FVKESK. The CDR3 is made up of 16 amino acids. After removal of 4 bases from V and 4 bases from J, the junction contained 8 bases not matched to a gene. Sequenced input: peripheral blood. This receptor was obtained from a woman over 75 with acute or convalescent COVID-19. The chain uses TRBV14 and TRBJ2-1; 9 nucleotides line up with TRBD2. Here the CDR3 reads CASSRAGTSSYNEQFF. CDR3 sequence (DNA): TGTGCCAGCAGCCGCGCCGGGACTAGCAGTTACAATGAGCAGTTCTTC. The whole variable domain, remainder taken from reference TRBV14 and TRBJ2-1, is EAGVTQFPSHSVIEKGQTVTLRCDPISGHDNLYWYRRVMGKEIKFLLHFVKESKQDESGMPNNRFLAERTGGTYSTLKVQPAELEDSGVYFCASSRAGTSSYNEQFFGPGTRLTVL.